This TCR beta chain was sequenced in a study of cytomegalovirus exposure and HLA in healthy donors. This CDR3 has 17 residues. Germline V gives CDR1 SGHVS, CDR2 FNYEAQ. V was pared by 5 bases and J by 6 bases, with 12 bases of the junction left unmatched. In regard to this clone: Its antigen is not identified.

Study-wide results and caveats: TCR beta chains numbering some 160 were designated cytomegalovirus-associated. TCR beta sequences reportedly predicted the HLA-A and HLA-B alleles of most subjects accurately. Later analysis demonstrated an association between a missense DCLRE1C variant and TCR beta V- and J-gene trimming.

PCR involved 60 Vbeta and 13 Jbeta primers. Some clones are missing from TCRdb's copy, which holds only in-frame ones; the method was immunoSEQ multiplex PCR. This sample's clone table lists 150,000 or so clones. The rearrangement joins TRBV7-6 to TRBJ2-2; 10 bases align to TRBD2. Sequenced: PBMCs. This TCR derives from a woman between 45 and 60 years old in good health and CMV-seronegative. The CDR3 nucleotides read TGTGCCAGCAGCCTCCAGAGCGGGAGGGCCGGAGCCGGGGAGCTGTTTTTT. It translates to CASSLQSGRAGAGELFF. Together with reference TRBV7-6 and TRBJ2-2, the CDR3 gives the full variable domain: GAGVSQSPRYKVTKRGQDVALRCDPISGHVSLYWYRQALGQGPEFLTYFNYEAQQDKSGLPNDRFSAERPEGSISTLTIQRTEQRDSAMYRCASSLQSGRAGAGELFFGEGSRLTVL.